This T cell receptor (beta chain) was identified in a study of T cells in Graves' hyperthyroidism and ophthalmopathy. The CDR3 spans 16 residues, counting both ends. Germline V gives CDR1 SGHRS, CDR2 YFSETQ. About this clonotype itself: Because the CDR3's place on the DNA is in doubt, the DNA is left out and the CDR3 is given as listed by TCRdb.

Amplified TCR beta CDR3 regions came from RNA transcripts. Researchers ran a first-round RT-PCR on the TCR CDR3 using the HTBI primer set. TCRdb reprocessed the multiplex PCR reads via MiXCR and lists one record per CDR3 protein. Seen here are 40,000 to 55,000 distinct CDR3 sequences, about half observed once, and the top ten hold roughly 32%. The TCR originated in a woman in her forties or fifties with Graves' hyperthyroidism. The sample consisted of peripheral blood or thyroid tissue (not recorded which). The V call is TRBV5-1, the J call TRBJ2-2; TRBD1, the D gene given by the table, was not confirmed from the DNA. CDR3 loop: CASREPGQGIPGSCFF.